A single TCR beta chain is shown here with its context. The sample belongs to a study of blood T cell repertoires in COVID-19. In the study overall: Samples representing acute and convalescent COVID-19 were sourced from the United States, Italy and Spain. Sample material is recorded as cDNA or gDNA derived from T cells, B-cell-depleted T cells, or PBMCs.

The authors' processing: How many nucleated cells were present was estimated from reference gene primer amplification. Using immunoSEQ multiplex PCR, the repertoire was profiled, and TCRdb retains in-frame clones only, with some absent. V and J calls and clone size are those listed in that table; D and trimming were worked out from the DNA. The sample consists of about 400,000 clones, 80% to 90% of them appearing once. The length of the CDR3 is 11 residues. Per the germline V gene, CDR1 is MDHEN and CDR2 is SYDVKM. V lost 2 bases and J 10 bases, leaving 6 bases between the germline ends. This receptor was obtained from a man in his forties with acute or convalescent COVID-19. The V and J genes are TRBV28 and TRBJ2-1, with D perhaps matching TRBD2 (6 bases). The sequencing input was peripheral blood. This CDR3 is CASSLLAEQFF. CDR3 DNA sequence: TGTGCCAGCAGTTTACTAGCGGAGCAGTTCTTC.